The clone carrying this TCR beta chain came up once. The sample comes from a study of Ad26.COV2.S vaccination and SARS-CoV-2 variants. The wider study: Ad26.COV2.S, an intramuscular injection, was given once or twice 56 days apart.

Trimming removed 1 base from V and 3 bases from J, with 10 bases in between. CDR3 length: 15 amino acids. Germline CDR1 LGHNA, CDR2 YNFKEQ. Libraries were prepared by immunoSEQ multiplex PCR; TCRdb keeps only in-frame clonotypes and omits some of them. The sample has approximately 280,000 clones, about 90% seen once. The sample's treatment: roughly 20 received Ad26.COV2.S at low or high dose, single or two shots; about 5 received placebo; per-sample allocation not given. Day 63 after the first vaccine or placebo injection was the time point for sampling. Boston hosted the donor, who was an adult aged 18-55 years. An Ad26 vector that expressed Wuhan-strain SARS-CoV-2 spike constituted the vaccine.

The chain combines TRBV4-2 with TRBJ2-1; TRBD1 is a possible D gene (6 bases). The receptor was isolated from a person aged 18-60 years who received the Ad26.COV2.S COVID-19 vaccine or a placebo. This specimen consisted of peripheral blood, obtained in a trial of Ad26.COV2.S vaccine versus placebo. This chain's CDR3 is CASSQAEGGYNEQFF. CDR3 DNA: TGTGCCAGCAGCCAAGCAGAAGGGGGCTACAATGAGCAGTTCTTC.